This passage covers 2 T cell receptor beta chains from one sample sequenced in a study of blood T cell repertoires in COVID-19. Assay: immunoSEQ multiplex PCR; the TCRdb copy retains only in-frame clones and omits some. The sample records tens of thousands of clones, about 74% being singletons. The specimen sequenced was peripheral blood. These receptors came from a man in his 70s with COVID-19, enrolled during active disease.

V is TRBV28 and J is TRBJ1-4; D not certain. CDR1 is MDHEN and CDR2 is SYDVKM in the germline V gene. This CDR3 is built from 15 residues. V gave up 2 bases and J gave up 0 bases, with 7 bases separating them. CDR3 nucleotides: TGTGCCAGCAGTTTAGTCGGGGCAACTAATGAAAAACTGTTTTTT. It is translated as CASSLVGATNEKLFF.

In this sample, this clone turned up a few times. The chain links TRBV5-1 to TRBJ1-4; D gene unclear. This CDR3 is 15 amino acids long. Trimming stripped 4 bases from V and 6 bases from J, with 16 bases between. Per the germline V gene, CDR1 is SGHRS and CDR2 is YFSETQ. CDR3 DNA: TGCGCCAGCAGCCTCGACGGGAGAGGCGATGAAAAACTGTTTTTT. This sequence encodes CASSLDGRGDEKLFF.